Detailed here is one TCR beta chain. The target of this receptor is not known. No qualities accompany the bases; no much larger clone lies one base away. Spanning cysteine to phenylalanine, the CDR3 consists of 15 amino acids. Left in the record is the CDR3 DNA by itself, 45 bases read in frame from the first base. V sheds 0 bases and J sheds 2 bases, leaving 11 bases between their ends. CDR1 is given as LGHNA and CDR2 as YSLEER, both from the germline V gene. The record originates from a study of T cell changes during pregnancy in multiple sclerosis (dated by TCRdb to between 2017 and 2020). Turning to the overall study: In women with multiple sclerosis, the researchers looked at how the T cell repertoire shifted as pregnancy progressed.

Preparation of the library involved the immunoSEQ multiplex PCR assay. Sourced from immuneACCESS, this table was stored by TCRdb with only in-frame sequences that have V and J called. A share of the clones is absent; for the studies checked, an unresolved V gene accounts for under half, and the remainder has no known explanation. This sample has some 100,000 clones in its table, and around 92% of those were observed once. The leading ten clones occupy approximately 0.97% of the sample. The source is a female donor with multiple sclerosis, enrolled in a pregnancy study. The input for sequencing was peripheral blood, taken before pregnancy. The rearranged segments are TRBV4-3 and TRBJ2-7; matching of 6 bases hints at TRBD2 as the D gene. The nucleotide sequence reads TGCGCCAGCAGCCAAGAACTGCGGGACGCCTACGAGCAGTACTTC. It translates to CASSQELRDAYEQYF.